Following are 18 T cell receptor beta chains from one sample sequenced in a study of Ad26.COV2.S vaccination and SARS-CoV-2 variants. The sample's treatment: some 20 received Ad26.COV2.S at low or high dose, single or two shots; about five received placebo; per-sample allocation not given. Day 63 following the first vaccine or placebo injection was when the samples were taken. Sequenced by immunoSEQ multiplex PCR; TCRdb stores in-frame clones only, minus some. Among more than 400,000 clones listed, approximately 92% were seen once. The sequencing used peripheral blood, collected in a trial of Ad26.COV2.S vaccine versus placebo. These receptors all come from a person aged 18 to 65 who received the Ad26.COV2.S COVID-19 vaccine or a placebo.

The rearrangement joins TRBV19 to TRBJ2-2, with D perhaps matching TRBD1 (6 bases). Trimming pared 0 bases from V and 5 bases from J, leaving 13 bases between. Looked up from germline, CDR1 is LNHDA and CDR2 is SQIVND (reference sequence). This CDR3 spans 16 amino acids. CDR3 nucleotide sequence: TGTGCCAGTAGTATAGATCAAGGGGGACGGACCGGGGAGCTGTTTTTT. Its protein product is CASSIDQGGRTGELFF.

The gene calls are TRBV21-1 and TRBJ2-1; the listed D gene, TRBD1, was not tested against the DNA. TRBV21-1 is flagged as a pseudogene. The CDR3 length is 17 residues. This CDR3 reads CASSKDRSWMSYNEQFF. The CDR3 DNA reads TGTGCCAGCAGCAAAGACAGGTCCTGGATGTCCTACAATGAGCAGTTCTTC.

V is TRBV27 and J is TRBJ2-2, with D tentatively TRBD2 (5 bases). The CDR3 has 15 residues. V was shortened by 3 bases and J by 6 bases, with 14 bases between the two germline ends. Germline values: CDR1 MNHEY, CDR2 SMNVEV (reference sequence). For the CDR3, the DNA is TGTGCCAGCAGTTTCGAAAGCGGTGGAGCCGGGGAGCTGTTTTTT. Its translation is CASSFESGGAGELFF.

V gene TRBV10-2 combines with J gene TRBJ2-3; 10 bases line up with TRBD2. Germline loops: CDR1 WSHSY, CDR2 SAAADI. The junction had 8 bases not matched to a gene; V was cut back by 6 bases and J by 2 bases. This CDR3 region has 16 residues. CDR3 bases: TGCGCCAGCAGAATAGCGGGGGGAAGTTTCACAGATACGCAGTATTTT. This sequence encodes CASRIAGGSFTDTQYF.

The rearrangement links TRBV7-8 to TRBJ2-3; perhaps D is TRBD1 or TRBD2 (5 bases each). The CDR3 is 13 amino acids. V was clipped by 5 bases and J by 7 bases, with 13 bases between them. Germline values: CDR1 SGHVS, CDR2 FQNEAQ. Here the CDR3 reads CASSLDRGHTQYF. The CDR3 coding sequence is TGTGCCAGCAGCCTAGACCGGGGACATACGCAGTATTTT.

The rearrangement links TRBV23-1 to TRBJ1-6, with TRBD1 as a possible D gene (5 bases). TRBV23-1 is an ORF, and what it does is uncertain. The CDR3 runs to 15 residues. Trimming cost V 3 bases and J 6 bases, with 12 bases left between them. The CDR3 DNA reads as TGCGCCAGCAGTCAGGGGCAGCCATTTAATTCACCCCTCCACTTT. Its protein is CASSQGQPFNSPLHF.

The J gene is TRBJ1-1, the V gene TRBV5-1; the D is unclear. CDR3 length: 13 residues. CDR1 is SGHRS and CDR2 is YFSETQ in the germline V gene. The germline V and J ends were trimmed by 4 bases and 4 bases, with 11 bases remaining between them. CDR3 in amino acids: CASSSWEVTEAFF. The CDR3 DNA sequence: TGCGCCAGCAGCAGCTGGGAGGTCACTGAAGCTTTCTTT.

The chain is built from TRBV28 and TRBJ1-2, with unresolved D. Trimming removed 3 bases at V and 2 bases at J, with 10 bases between. Per germline, CDR1 MDHEN and CDR2 SYDVKM. CDR3 length: 14 amino acids. The CDR3 coding sequence is TGTGCCAGCAGTTTTGTATTGCGAAACTATGGCTACACCTTC. It yields the protein CASSFVLRNYGYTF.

This chain uses TRBV28 with TRBJ1-4; D uncertain. The germline V gene has CDR1 MDHEN and CDR2 SYDVKM. With 3 bases removed from V and 4 bases from J, the gap between germline ends came to 18 bases. This CDR3 contains 17 residues. The CDR3 sequence: CASSFGYRASFNEKLFF. Here the CDR3 DNA reads TGTGCCAGCAGTTTTGGGTACAGAGCCAGCTTTAATGAAAAACTGTTTTTT.

Note on this clone: The sample contains more than one DNA sequence encoding this CDR3. This chain joins TRBV5-1 and TRBJ1-2; possible D gene TRBD1, 5 bases. The germline V gene has CDR1 SGHRS and CDR2 YFSETQ. V was clipped by 0 bases and J by 3 bases, with 6 bases between them. This CDR3 spans 13 amino acids. CDR3 region: CASSLAGDYGYTF. Here the CDR3 DNA reads TGCGCCAGCAGCTTGGCGGGGGACTATGGCTACACCTTC.

This chain links TRBV5-5 with TRBJ2-7; the match to TRBD1 covers 8 bases. The CDR3 spans 16 residues. V dropped 0 bases and J dropped 1; count of bases not matched to a gene: 6. The germline CDR1 and CDR2 sequences are SGHKS and YYEKEE (reference sequence). The CDR3 DNA is TGTGCCAGCAGCTTGGCCTTGACAGGGGAATCCTACGAGCAGTACTTC. It codes for CASSLALTGESYEQYF.

The chain recombines TRBV29-1 with TRBJ2-3; 8 nucleotides line up with TRBD2. In germline, CDR1 is SQVTM, CDR2 ANQGSEA. The length of the CDR3 is 14 residues. The V and J ends lost 7 bases and 4 bases, in that order; junction bases with no gene match: 10. As DNA, the CDR3 is TGCAGCGCACCAACGGGGGGGCGGCCAGATACGCAGTATTTT. Protein sequence: CSAPTGGRPDTQYF.

The V and J genes are TRBV7-9 and TRBJ2-5, with a weak D call TRBD1 (5 bases). Trimming pared 1 base from V and 1 base from J, leaving 10 bases between. The CDR3 has 15 residues. Looked up from germline, CDR1 is SEHNR and CDR2 is FQNEAQ (reference sequence). The CDR3 protein is CASSLVGQGQETQYF. The CDR3 DNA is TGTGCCAGCAGCTTAGTCGGTCAGGGCCAAGAGACCCAGTACTTC.

The rearrangement links TRBV7-9 to TRBJ2-7; maybe TRBD1 (6 bases). Trimming removed 1 base at V and 3 bases at J, with 13 bases between. The CDR3 spans 15 residues. Germline-derived CDR1 and CDR2 are SEHNR and FQNEAQ (reference sequence). In DNA, the CDR3 is TGTGCCAGCAGCTTAGGCGCAGGGGTCTACTACGAGCAGTACTTC. This codes for CASSLGAGVYYEQYF.

A few counts support this clone. This chain joins TRBV27 and TRBJ1-4, with unresolved D. There are 16 residues in the CDR3. The V and J ends lost 6 bases and 8 bases respectively, with 22 bases between them. Germline-derived CDR1 and CDR2 are MNHEY and SMNVEV (reference sequence). CDR3 DNA: TGTGCCAGCAGCAAAGACTTTTTCTATAGCCGCGAAAAACTGTTTTTT. Amino acids: CASSKDFFYSREKLFF.

This rearrangement joins TRBV18 to TRBJ1-6; 8 nucleotides agree with TRBD1. Per the germline V gene, CDR1 is KGHSH and CDR2 is LQKENI. CDR3 length: 14 residues. V lost 6 bases, J lost 9 bases, and 7 bases stayed unmatched. CDR3 residues: CASSPQGAGSPLHF. DNA of the CDR3: TGTGCCAGCTCCCCTCAGGGGGCGGGTTCACCCCTCCACTTT.

The chain carries TRBV19 and TRBJ1-2; D not certain. This CDR3 comprises 17 residues. Germline CDR1 LNHDA, CDR2 SQIVND (reference sequence). V gave up 4 bases and J gave up 3 bases, with 21 bases separating them. The CDR3 DNA follows: TGTGCCAGTAGTACGCAGACCCACAGCCCACATCACTATGGCTACACCTTC. Translating it yields CASSTQTHSPHHYGYTF.

The gene calls are TRBV19 and TRBJ2-1; possible D gene TRBD1, 7 bases. The CDR3 extends over 18 amino acids. V lost 3 bases and J 4 bases, leaving 22 bases between the germline ends. The germline gives CDR1 LNHDA, CDR2 SQIVND (reference sequence). CDR3 in amino acids: CASSIGLVRGVSYNEQFF. For the CDR3, the DNA is TGTGCCAGTAGTATCGGGTTGGTCAGGGGGGTTTCATACAATGAGCAGTTCTTC.